This TCR beta chain was sequenced during a study of CD8+ T cells in alopecia areata. Broader study findings: Many expanded lesional clones persisted during tofacitinib (in both scalp and blood).

The treatment is: oral pan-JAK inhibitor, 5-10 mg twice daily. Lesional scalp punch biopsies and peripheral blood came from alopecia areata patients. Investigators isolated RNA and reverse transcribed it into cDNA to act as the sequencing template. Method: immunoSEQ multiplex PCR; TCRdb's copy keeps in-frame clones and lacks some. The sample has under 110,000 clones; about 61% are singletons. V was clipped by 2 bases and J by 8 bases, with 12 bases between them. The CDR3 has 13 residues. Germline-derived CDR1 and CDR2 are MGHRA and YSYEKL. This clone was counted a few times. Its specificity is unknown. Other DNA sequences in the sample encode the same CDR3.

The source of this sequence is a human donor with alopecia areata. Sequences were derived from CD8+ T cells sorted from blood, sampled between weeks 55 and 65, from a patient treated with tofacitinib. This chain joins TRBV4-1 and TRBJ1-1, with unresolved D. CDR3 sequence (DNA): TGCGCCAGCAGCCAACTTACCGCCAGGGAAGCTTTCTTT. Protein sequence: CASSQLTAREAFF.